The clone carrying this T cell receptor beta chain was counted only a few times. Its antigen is unknown. The data were taken from a study of T-cell memory formation after mild COVID-19. Across the whole study: There were largely donor-specific TCR clusters.

Findings and caveats of the study: Shrinking CD4+ clones were chiefly CM and EM; CD8+ ones were chiefly EMRA.

The CDR3 runs 16 residues. With 4 bases clipped from V and 6 bases from J, the junction kept 10 bases outside the gene matches. Germline assignment: CDR1 SGHNT and CDR2 YYREEE (reference sequence). TCRdb independently ran MiXCR on the 5' RACE reads; one entry per CDR3 protein. This table has under 250,000 distinct CDR3 sequences, roughly 10% appearing once. This TCR came from a man younger than 30 who had mild COVID-19 (a few samples of this study predate the infection). Cell type and time point are not known. Sequencing was carried out using PBMCs or a T cell subset sorted from them (not recorded which). This chain connects TRBV5-4 to TRBJ2-2; 9 nucleotides line up with TRBD1. The CDR3 is CASSPRTGVDPGELFF. CDR3 coding DNA: TGTGCCAGCAGCCCCCGGACAGGGGTGGATCCCGGGGAGCTGTTTTTT.